The clone carrying this TCR beta chain was seen more than once but under ten times. This specimen belongs to a study of T-cell memory formation after mild COVID-19. One entry per CDR3 protein results from TCRdb running MiXCR on the 5' RACE reads. Found here are about 340,000 distinct CDR3 sequences, 13% of them singletons; the top ten hold about 22%. Trimming removed 2 bases at V and 4 bases at J, with 15 bases between. The V gene's germline CDR1 is SGHRS and CDR2 YFSETQ. The CDR3 is 16 residues long. The V call is TRBV5-1, the J call TRBJ1-4; the D gene is possibly TRBD1 (5 bases). The receptor's source is a man aged 18-30 years who had mild COVID-19 (a few samples of this study predate the infection). Cell type and time point are not known. Sequenced input: PBMCs or a T cell subset sorted from them (not recorded which). The CDR3, as DNA: TGCGCCAGCAGCTTAAGCCCTCAGGGTAATAATGAAAAACTGTTTTTT. This encodes CASSLSPQGNNEKLFF. The full variable domain, its missing parts supplied by reference TRBV5-1 and TRBJ1-4, is KAGVTQTPRYLIKTRGQQVTLSCSPISGHRSVSWYQQTPGQGLQFLFEYFSETQRNKGNFPGRFSGRQFSNSRSEMNVSTLELGDSALYLCASSLSPQGNNEKLFFGSGTQLSVL.